This TCR beta chain was sequenced for a study of beta chain features in type 1 diabetes. Study results and limitations: High TCR expression in some cells could lead to their over-representation in cDNA sequencing. Moderate but significant shortening of TCRB CDR3s was recorded in all four CD4+ subsets from Type 1 diabetes patients.

Comments on this clone: Its antigen is not known.

Every bit of the isolated RNA underwent reverse transcription, so sequencing read expressed TCRB transcripts. Data came from immunoSEQ multiplex PCR; TCRdb stores just in-frame clones and leaves some out. The repertoire includes some 700,000 clones, 13% of them detected once, and 0.022% sits in the top ten. One heparinised draw, averaging around 0.12 L, was taken per donor. Based on CD45RO/CCR7/CD25/CD127/CD95/CD27, CD4+ regulatory, stem cell-like memory, naive and central memory cells were sorted. The CDR3 is 12 residues long. Germline lookup yields CDR1 SNHLY and CDR2 FYNNEI. V was pared by 8 bases and J by 4 bases, with 3 bases of the junction left unmatched.

The sequencing input was naive CD4+ T cells from blood. V and J are TRBV2 and TRBJ2-5; 8 bases agree with TRBD1. This clonotype was obtained from a man younger than 30 with type 1 diabetes. The CDR3 nucleotides are TGTGCCAGCTCGGACAGGGCAGAGACCCAGTACTTC. Translation: CASSDRAETQYF.